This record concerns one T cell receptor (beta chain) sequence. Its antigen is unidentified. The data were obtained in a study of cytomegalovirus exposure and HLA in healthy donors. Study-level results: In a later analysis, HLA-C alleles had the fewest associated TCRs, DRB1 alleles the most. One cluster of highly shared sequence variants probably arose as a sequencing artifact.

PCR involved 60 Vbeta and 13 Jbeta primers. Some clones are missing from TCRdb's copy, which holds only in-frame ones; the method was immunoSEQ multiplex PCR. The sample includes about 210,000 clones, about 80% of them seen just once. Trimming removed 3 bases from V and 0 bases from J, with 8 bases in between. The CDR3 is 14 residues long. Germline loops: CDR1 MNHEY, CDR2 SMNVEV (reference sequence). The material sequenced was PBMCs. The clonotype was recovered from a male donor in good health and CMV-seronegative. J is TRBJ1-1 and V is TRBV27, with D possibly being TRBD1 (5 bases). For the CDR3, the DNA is TGTGCCAGCAGTTTCGGCAGGGTGAACACTGAAGCTTTCTTT. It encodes CASSFGRVNTEAFF.